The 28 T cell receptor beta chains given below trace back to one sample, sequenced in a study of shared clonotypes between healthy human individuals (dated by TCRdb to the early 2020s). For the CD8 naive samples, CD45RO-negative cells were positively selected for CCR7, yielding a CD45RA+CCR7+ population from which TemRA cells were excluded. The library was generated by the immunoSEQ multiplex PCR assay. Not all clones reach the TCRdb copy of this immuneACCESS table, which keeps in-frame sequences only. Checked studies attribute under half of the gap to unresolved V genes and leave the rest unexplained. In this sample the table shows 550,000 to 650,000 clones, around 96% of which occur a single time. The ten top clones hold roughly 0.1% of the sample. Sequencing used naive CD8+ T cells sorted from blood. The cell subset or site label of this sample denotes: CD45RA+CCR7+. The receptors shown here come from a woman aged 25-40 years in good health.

The CDR3 sequence: CASSLSRGGEKLFF. The CDR3 DNA reads TGTGCCAGCAGTTTATCCAGGGGAGGCGAAAAACTGTTTTTT. The chain combines TRBV28 with TRBJ1-4; a weak D match, TRBD1 (6 bases). CDR1 is MDHEN and CDR2 is SYDVKM in the germline V gene. Trimming left V 1 base short and J 8 bases short, with 11 bases between. This CDR3 is built from 14 residues. The complete variable domain, with remaining parts taken from reference TRBV28 and TRBJ1-4, reads DVKVTQSSRYLVKRTGEKVFLECVQDMDHENMFWYRQDPGLGLRLIYFSYDVKMKEKGDIPEGYSVSREKKERFSLILESASTNQTSMYLCASSLSRGGEKLFFGSGTQLSVL.

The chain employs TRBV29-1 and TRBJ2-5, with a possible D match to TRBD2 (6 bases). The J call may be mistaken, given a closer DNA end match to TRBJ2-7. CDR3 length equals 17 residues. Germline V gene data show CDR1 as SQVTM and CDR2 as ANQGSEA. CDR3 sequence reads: CSVEEDYSTNGLYEQYF. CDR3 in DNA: TGCAGCGTTGAAGAGGACTACTCCACTAACGGCCTCTACGAGCAGTACTTC.

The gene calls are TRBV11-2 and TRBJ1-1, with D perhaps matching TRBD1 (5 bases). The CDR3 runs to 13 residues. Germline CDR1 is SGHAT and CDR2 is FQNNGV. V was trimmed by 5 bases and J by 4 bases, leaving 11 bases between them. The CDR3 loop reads CASSTPGATEAFF. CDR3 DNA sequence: TGTGCCAGCAGCACCCCCGGGGCCACTGAAGCTTTCTTT.

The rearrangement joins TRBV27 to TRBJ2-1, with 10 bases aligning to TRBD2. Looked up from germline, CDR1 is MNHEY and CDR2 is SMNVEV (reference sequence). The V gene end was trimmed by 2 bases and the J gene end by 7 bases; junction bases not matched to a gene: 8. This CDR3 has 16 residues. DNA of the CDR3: TGTGCCAGCAGTTTAGGGGCTAGCGGGAGCAGAAATGAGCAGTTCTTC. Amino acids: CASSLGASGSRNEQFF.

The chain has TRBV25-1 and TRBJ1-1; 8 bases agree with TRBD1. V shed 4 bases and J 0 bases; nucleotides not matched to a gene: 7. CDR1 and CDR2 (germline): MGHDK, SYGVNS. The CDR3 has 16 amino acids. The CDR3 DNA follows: TGTGCCAGCAGTGGGCCTAGGACAGGGCTGAACACTGAAGCTTTCTTT. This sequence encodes CASSGPRTGLNTEAFF.

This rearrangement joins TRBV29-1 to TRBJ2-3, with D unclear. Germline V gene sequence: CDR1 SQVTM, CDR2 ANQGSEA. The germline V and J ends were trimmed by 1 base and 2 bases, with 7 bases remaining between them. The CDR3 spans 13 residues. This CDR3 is CSVEGRYTDTQYF. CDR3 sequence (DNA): TGCAGCGTTGAAGGGCGTTACACAGATACGCAGTATTTT.

The CDR3 region has the DNA TGTGCCAGCAGCCAACGCCGGGGGGTTGGGGAAAAACTGTTTTTT. It codes for CASSQRRGVGEKLFF. The chain carries TRBV13 and TRBJ1-4, with D perhaps TRBD1 (5 bases). Trimming shortened V by 5 bases and J by 8 bases, and 18 bases separated the two germline ends. There are 15 residues in the CDR3. From germline, CDR1 is PRHDT and CDR2 FYEKMQ (reference sequence).

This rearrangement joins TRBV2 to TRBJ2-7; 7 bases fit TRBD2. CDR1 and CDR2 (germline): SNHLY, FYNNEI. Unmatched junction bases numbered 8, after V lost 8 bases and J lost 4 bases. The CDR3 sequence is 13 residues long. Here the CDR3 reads CASVTSVPYEQYF. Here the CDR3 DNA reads TGTGCCAGCGTCACTAGCGTTCCATACGAGCAGTACTTC.

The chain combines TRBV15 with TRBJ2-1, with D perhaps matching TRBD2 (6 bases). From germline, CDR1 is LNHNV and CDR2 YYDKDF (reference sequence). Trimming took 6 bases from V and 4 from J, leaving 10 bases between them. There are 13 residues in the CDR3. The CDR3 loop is CATSLGLYNEQFF. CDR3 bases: TGTGCCACCAGTTTAGGACTATACAATGAGCAGTTCTTC.

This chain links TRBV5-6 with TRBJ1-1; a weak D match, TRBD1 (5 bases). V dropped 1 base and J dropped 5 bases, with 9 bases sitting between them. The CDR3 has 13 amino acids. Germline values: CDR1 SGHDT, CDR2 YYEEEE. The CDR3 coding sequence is TGTGCCAGCAGCTTGAACTGGGGGACTGAAGCTTTCTTT. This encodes CASSLNWGTEAFF. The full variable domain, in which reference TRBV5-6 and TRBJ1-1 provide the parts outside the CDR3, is DAGVTQSPTHLIKTRGQQVTLRCSPKSGHDTVSWYQQALGQGPQFIFQYYEEEERQRGNFPDRFSGHQFPNYSSELNVNALLLGDSALYLCASSLNWGTEAFFGQGTRLTVV.

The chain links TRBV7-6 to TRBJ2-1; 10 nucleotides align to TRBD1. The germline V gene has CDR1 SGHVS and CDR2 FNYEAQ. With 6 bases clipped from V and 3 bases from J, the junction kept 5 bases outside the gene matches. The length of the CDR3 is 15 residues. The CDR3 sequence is CASRSGQGNYNEQFF. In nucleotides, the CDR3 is TGTGCCAGCAGGTCGGGACAGGGGAACTACAATGAGCAGTTCTTC. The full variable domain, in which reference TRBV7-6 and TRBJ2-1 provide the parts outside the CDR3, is GAGVSQSPRYKVTKRGQDVALRCDPISGHVSLYWYRQALGQGPEFLTYFNYEAQQDKSGLPNDRFSAERPEGSISTLTIQRTEQRDSAMYRCASRSGQGNYNEQFFGPGTRLTVL.

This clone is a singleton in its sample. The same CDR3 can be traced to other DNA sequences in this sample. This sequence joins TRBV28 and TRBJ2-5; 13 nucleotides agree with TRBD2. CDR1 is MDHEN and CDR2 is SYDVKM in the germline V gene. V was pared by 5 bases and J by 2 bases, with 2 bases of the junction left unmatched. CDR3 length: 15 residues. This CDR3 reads CASSLGLAGQETQYF. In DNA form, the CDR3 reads TGTGCCAGCAGTCTGGGACTAGCGGGACAAGAGACCCAGTACTTC. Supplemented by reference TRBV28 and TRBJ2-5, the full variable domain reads DVKVTQSSRYLVKRTGEKVFLECVQDMDHENMFWYRQDPGLGLRLIYFSYDVKMKEKGDIPEGYSVSREKKERFSLILESASTNQTSMYLCASSLGLAGQETQYFGPGTRLLVL.

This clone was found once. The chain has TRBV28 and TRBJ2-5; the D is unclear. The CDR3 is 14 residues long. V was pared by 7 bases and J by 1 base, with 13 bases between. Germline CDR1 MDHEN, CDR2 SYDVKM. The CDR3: CASKGLDIQETQYF. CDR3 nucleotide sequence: TGTGCCAGCAAAGGGTTAGACATCCAAGAGACCCAGTACTTC.

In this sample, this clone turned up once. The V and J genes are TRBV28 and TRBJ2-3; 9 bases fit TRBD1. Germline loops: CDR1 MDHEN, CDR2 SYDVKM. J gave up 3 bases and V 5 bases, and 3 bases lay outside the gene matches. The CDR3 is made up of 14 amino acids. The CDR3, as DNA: TGTGCCAGCAGTAGGACAGGGGATACAGATACGCAGTATTTT. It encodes CASSRTGDTDTQYF.

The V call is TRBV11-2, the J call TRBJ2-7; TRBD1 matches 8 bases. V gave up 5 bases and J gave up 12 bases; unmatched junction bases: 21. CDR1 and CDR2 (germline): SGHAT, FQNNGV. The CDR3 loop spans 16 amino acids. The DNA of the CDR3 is TGTGCCAGCAGCCCAGTCAGGGGCAGGGGGCGTCCGGTCCGGTACTTC. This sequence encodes CASSPVRGRGRPVRYF.

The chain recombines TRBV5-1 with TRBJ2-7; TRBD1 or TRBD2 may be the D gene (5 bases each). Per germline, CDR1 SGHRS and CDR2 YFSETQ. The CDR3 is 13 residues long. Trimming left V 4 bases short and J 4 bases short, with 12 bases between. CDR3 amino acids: CASSRGAGYEQYF. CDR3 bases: TGCGCCAGCAGCAGAGGGGCGGGTTACGAGCAGTACTTC.

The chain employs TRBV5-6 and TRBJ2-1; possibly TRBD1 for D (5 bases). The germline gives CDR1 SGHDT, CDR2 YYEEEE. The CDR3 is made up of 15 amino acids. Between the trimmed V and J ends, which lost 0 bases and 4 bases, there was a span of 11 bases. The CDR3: CASSLDQGLYNEQFF. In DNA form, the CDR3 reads TGTGCCAGCAGCTTGGATCAGGGCTTATACAATGAGCAGTTCTTC.

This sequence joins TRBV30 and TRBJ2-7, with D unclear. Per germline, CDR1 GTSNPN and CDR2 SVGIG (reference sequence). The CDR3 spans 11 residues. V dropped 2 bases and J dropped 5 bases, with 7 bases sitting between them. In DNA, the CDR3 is TGTGCCTGGAGTCCCCGAGACGAGCAGTACTTC. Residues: CAWSPRDEQYF.

CDR3 nucleotides: TGTGCCAGCAGCCTCCGGACAGAGAGCTCCTACAATGAGCAGTTCTTC. Its translation is CASSLRTESSYNEQFF. The rearrangement links TRBV9 to TRBJ2-1; a possible D gene is TRBD1 (6 bases). This CDR3 has 16 residues. Germline lookup yields CDR1 SGDLS and CDR2 YYNGEE. V lost 4 bases and J 0 bases, leaving 14 bases between the germline ends.

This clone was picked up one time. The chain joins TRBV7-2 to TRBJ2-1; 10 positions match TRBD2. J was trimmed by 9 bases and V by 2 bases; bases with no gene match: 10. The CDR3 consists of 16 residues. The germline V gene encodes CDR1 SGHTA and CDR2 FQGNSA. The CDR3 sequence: CASSLRSGRARGEQFF. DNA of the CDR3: TGTGCCAGCAGCTTACGAAGCGGGAGGGCCCGAGGTGAGCAGTTCTTC.

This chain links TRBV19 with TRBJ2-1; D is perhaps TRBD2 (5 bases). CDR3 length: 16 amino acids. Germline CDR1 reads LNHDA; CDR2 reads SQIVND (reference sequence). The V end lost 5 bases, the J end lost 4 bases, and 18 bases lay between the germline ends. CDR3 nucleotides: TGTGCCAGTAGTTTCCTACAGCGAGGGCCTTACAATGAGCAGTTCTTC. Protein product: CASSFLQRGPYNEQFF.

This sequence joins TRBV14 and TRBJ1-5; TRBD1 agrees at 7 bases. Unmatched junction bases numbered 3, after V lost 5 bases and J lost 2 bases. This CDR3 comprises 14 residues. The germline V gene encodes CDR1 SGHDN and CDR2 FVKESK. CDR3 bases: TGTGCCAGCAGCGAGACAGGGCGCAATCAGCCCCAGCATTTT. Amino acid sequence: CASSETGRNQPQHF.

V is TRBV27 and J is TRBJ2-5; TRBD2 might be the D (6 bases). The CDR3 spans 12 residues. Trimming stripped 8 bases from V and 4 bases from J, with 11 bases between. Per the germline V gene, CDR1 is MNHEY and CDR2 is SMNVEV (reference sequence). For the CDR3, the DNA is TGTGCCAGCCTTGGGGGGTTAGAGACCCAGTACTTC. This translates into CASLGGLETQYF.

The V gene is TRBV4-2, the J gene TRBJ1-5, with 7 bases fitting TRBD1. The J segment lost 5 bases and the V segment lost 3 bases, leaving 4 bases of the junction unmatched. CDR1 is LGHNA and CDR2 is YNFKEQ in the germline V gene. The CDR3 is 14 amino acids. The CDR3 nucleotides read TGTGCCAGCAGCCAGCAGGGGGACTATCAGCCCCAGCATTTT. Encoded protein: CASSQQGDYQPQHF.

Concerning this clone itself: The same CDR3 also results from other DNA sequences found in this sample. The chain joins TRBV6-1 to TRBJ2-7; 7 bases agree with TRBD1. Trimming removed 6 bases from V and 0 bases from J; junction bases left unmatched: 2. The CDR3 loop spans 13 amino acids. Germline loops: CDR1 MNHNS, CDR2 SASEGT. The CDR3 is CASRRDSSYEQYF. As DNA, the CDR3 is TGTGCCAGCAGACGGGACAGCTCCTACGAGCAGTACTTC.

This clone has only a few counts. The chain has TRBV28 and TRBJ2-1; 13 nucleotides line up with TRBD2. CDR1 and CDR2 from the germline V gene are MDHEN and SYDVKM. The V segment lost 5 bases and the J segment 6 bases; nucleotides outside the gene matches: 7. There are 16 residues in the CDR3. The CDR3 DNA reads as TGTGCCAGCAGTCCGATTGGACTAGCGGGAGTCAATGAGCAGTTCTTC. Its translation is CASSPIGLAGVNEQFF.

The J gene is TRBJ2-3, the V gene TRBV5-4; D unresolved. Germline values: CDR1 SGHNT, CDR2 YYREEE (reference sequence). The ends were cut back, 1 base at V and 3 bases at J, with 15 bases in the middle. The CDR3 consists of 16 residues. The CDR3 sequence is CASSLRAPAPTDTQYF. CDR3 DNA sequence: TGTGCCAGCAGCTTGAGGGCGCCGGCCCCTACAGATACGCAGTATTTT.

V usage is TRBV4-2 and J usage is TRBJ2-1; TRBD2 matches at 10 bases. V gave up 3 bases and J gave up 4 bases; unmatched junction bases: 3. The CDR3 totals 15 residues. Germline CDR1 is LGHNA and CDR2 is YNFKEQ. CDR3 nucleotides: TGTGCCAGCAGCCAGAGGACTAGCGGTTACAATGAGCAGTTCTTC. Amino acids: CASSQRTSGYNEQFF.